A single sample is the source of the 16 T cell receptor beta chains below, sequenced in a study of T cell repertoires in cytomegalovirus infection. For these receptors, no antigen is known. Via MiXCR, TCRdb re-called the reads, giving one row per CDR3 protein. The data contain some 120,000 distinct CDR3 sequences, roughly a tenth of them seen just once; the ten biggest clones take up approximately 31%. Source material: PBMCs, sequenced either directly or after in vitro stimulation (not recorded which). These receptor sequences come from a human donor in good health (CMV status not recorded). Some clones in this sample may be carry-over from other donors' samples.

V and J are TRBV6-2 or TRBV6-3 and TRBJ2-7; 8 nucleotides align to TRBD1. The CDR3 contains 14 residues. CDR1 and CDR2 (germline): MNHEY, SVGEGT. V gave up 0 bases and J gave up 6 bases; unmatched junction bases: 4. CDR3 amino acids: CASSYSTTGGEQYF. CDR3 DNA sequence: TGTGCCAGCAGTTACTCAACAACAGGGGGCGAGCAGTACTTC.

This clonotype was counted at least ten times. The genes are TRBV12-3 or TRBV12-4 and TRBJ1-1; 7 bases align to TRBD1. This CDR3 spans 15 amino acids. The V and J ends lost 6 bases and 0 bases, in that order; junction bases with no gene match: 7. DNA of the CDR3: TGTGCCAGCAGCCCAGGGGGGTCCATGAACACTGAAGCTTTCTTT. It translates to CASSPGGSMNTEAFF.

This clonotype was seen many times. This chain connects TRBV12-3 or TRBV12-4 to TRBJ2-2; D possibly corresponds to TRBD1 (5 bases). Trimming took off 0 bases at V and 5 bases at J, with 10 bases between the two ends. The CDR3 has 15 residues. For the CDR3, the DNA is TGTGCCAGCAGTTTAGCTCAGGGAAGGACCGGGGAGCTGTTTTTT. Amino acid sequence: CASSLAQGRTGELFF.

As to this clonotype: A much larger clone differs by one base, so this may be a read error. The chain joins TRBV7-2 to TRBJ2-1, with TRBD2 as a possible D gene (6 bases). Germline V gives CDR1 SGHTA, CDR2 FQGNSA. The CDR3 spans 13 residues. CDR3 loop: CASKRLDYNVQFF. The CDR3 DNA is TGTGCCAGCAAGCGACTAGATTACAATGTGCAGTTCTTC.

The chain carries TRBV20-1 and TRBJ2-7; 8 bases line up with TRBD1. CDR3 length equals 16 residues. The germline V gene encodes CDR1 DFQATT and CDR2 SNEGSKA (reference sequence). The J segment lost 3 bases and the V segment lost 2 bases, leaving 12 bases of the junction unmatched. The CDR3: CSARMAGGLKGYEQYF. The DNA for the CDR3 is TGCAGTGCTAGAATGGCAGGGGGCCTAAAAGGCTACGAGCAGTACTTC.

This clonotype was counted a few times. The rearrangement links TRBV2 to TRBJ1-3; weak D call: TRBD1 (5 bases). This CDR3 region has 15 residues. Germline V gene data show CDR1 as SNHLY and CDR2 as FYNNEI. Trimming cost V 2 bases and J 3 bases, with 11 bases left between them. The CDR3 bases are TGTGCCAGCAGTGAAACTTTAGACAGTGGAAACACCATATATTTT. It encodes CASSETLDSGNTIYF.

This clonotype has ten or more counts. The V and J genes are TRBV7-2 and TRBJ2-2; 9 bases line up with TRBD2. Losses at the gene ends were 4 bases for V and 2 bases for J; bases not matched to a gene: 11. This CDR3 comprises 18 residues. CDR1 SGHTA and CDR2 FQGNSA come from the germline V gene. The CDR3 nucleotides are TGTGCCAGCAGCTCCGGACTAGCGCACCCTCTAAACACCGGGGAGCTGTTTTTT. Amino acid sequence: CASSSGLAHPLNTGELFF.

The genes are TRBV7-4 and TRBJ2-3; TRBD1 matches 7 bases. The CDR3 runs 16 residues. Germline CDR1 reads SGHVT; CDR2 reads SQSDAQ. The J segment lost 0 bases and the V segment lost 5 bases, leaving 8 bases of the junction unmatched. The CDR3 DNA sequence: TGTGCCAGCAGCACCCGGACAGGATGGAGCACAGATACGCAGTATTTT. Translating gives CASSTRTGWSTDTQYF. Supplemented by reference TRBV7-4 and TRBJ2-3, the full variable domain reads GAGVSQSPRYKVAKRGRDVALRCDSISGHVTLYWYRQTLGQGSEVLTYSQSDAQRDKSGRPSGRFSAERPERSVSTLKIQRTEQGDSAVYLCASSTRTGWSTDTQYFGPGTRLTVL.

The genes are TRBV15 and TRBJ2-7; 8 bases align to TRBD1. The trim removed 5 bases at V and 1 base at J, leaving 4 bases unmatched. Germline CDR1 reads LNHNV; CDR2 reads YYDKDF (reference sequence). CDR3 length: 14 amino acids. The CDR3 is CATSPDRGSYEQYF. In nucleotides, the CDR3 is TGTGCCACCAGCCCTGACAGGGGTTCCTACGAGCAGTACTTC.

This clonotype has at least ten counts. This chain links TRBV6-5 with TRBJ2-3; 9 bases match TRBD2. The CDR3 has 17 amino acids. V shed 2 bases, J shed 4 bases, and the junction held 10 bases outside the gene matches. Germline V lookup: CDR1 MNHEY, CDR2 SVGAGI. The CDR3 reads CASSYQPGRTSADTQYF. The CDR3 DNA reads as TGTGCCAGCAGTTACCAACCGGGGCGGACTAGCGCAGATACGCAGTATTTT.

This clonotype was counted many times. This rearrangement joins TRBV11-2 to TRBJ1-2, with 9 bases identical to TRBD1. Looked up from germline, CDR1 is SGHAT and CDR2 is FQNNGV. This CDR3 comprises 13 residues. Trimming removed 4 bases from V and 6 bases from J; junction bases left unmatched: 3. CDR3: CASSSTGGDGYTF. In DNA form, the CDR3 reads TGTGCCAGCAGCTCGACAGGGGGGGATGGCTACACCTTC.

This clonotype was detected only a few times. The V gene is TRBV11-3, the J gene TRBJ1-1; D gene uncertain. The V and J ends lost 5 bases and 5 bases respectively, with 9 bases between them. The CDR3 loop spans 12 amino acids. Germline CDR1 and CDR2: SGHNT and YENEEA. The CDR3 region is CASSRSRTEAFF. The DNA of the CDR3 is TGTGCCAGCAGCCGTTCAAGAACTGAAGCTTTCTTT.

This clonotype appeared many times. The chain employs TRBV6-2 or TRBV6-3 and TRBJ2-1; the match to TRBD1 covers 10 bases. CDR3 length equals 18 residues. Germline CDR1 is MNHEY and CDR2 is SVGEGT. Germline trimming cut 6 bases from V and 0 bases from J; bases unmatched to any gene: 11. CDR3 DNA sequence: TGTGCCAGCAGCCCCCGGGACAGGGGCCAGGTCTCCTACAATGAGCAGTTCTTC. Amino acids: CASSPRDRGQVSYNEQFF.

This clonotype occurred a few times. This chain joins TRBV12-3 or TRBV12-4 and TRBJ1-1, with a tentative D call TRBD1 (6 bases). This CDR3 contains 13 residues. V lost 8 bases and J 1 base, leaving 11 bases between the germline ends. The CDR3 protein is CASRGQTNTEAFF. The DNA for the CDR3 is TGTGCCAGCCGCGGACAGACGAACACTGAAGCTTTCTTT.

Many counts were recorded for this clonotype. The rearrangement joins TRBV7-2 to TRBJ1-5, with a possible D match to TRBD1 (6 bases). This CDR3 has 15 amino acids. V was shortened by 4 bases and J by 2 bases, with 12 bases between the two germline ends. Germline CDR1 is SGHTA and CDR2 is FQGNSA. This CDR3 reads CASSSQGWGNQPQHF. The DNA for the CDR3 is TGTGCCAGCAGCTCACAGGGTTGGGGCAATCAGCCCCAGCATTTT.

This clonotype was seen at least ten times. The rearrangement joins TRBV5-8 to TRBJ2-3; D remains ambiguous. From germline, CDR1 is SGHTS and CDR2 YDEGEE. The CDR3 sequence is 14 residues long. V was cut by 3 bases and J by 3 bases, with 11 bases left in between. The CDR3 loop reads CASSSEFGTDTQYF. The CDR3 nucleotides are TGTGCCAGCAGCTCCGAATTCGGAACAGATACGCAGTATTTT.